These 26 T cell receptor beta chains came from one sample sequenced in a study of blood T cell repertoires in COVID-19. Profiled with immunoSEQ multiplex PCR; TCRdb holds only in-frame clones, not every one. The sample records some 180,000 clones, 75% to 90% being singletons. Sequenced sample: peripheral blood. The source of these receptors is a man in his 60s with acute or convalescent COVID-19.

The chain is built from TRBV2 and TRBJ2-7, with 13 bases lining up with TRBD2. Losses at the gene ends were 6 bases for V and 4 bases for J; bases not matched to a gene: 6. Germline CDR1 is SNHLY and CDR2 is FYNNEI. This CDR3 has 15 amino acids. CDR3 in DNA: TGTGCCAGCAGCCTTGGACTAGCGGGAGTTTACGAGCAGTACTTC. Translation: CASSLGLAGVYEQYF.

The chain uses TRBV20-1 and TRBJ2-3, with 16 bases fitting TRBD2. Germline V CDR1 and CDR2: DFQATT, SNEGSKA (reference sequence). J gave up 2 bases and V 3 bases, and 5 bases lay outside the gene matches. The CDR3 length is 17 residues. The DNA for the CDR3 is TGCAGTGCTAGTAGCGGGACTAGCGGGAGGGCCACAGATACGCAGTATTTT. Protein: CSASSGTSGRATDTQYF.

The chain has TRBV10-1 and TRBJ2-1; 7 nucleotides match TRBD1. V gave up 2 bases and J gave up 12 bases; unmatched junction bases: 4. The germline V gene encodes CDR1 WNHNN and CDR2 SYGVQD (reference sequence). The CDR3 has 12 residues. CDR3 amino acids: CASSEAAGGQFF. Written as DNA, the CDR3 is TGCGCCAGCAGTGAGGCGGCAGGGGGGCAGTTCTTC.

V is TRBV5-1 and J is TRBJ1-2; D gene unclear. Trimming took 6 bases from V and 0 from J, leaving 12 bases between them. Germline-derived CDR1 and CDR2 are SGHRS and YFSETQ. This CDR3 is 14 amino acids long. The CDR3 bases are TGCGCCAGCAACACAGCCATTTCTAACTATGGCTACACCTTC. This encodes CASNTAISNYGYTF.

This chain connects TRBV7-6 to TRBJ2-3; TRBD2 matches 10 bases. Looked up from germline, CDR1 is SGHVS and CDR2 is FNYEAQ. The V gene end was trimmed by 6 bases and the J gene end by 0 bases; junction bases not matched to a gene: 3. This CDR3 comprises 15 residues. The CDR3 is CASSLAGASTDTQYF. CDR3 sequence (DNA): TGTGCCAGCAGTCTAGCGGGAGCGAGCACAGATACGCAGTATTTT.

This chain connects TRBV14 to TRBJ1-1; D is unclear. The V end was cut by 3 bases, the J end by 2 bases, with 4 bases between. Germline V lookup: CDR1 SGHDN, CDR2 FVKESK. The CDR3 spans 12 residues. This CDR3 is CASSQRNTEAFF. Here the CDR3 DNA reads TGTGCCAGCAGCCAGCGCAACACTGAAGCTTTCTTT.

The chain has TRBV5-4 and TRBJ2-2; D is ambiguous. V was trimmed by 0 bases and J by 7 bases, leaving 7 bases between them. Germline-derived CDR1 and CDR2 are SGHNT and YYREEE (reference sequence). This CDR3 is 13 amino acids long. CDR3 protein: CASSLDFGGELFF. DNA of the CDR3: TGTGCCAGCAGCTTGGACTTTGGCGGGGAGCTGTTTTTT.

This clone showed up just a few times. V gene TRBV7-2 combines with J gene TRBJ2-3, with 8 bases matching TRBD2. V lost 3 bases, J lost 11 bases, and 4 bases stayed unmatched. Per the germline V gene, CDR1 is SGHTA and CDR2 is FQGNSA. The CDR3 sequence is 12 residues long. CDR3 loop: CASSFRAGGQYF. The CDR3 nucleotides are TGTGCCAGCAGCTTTAGGGCGGGGGGGCAGTATTTT.

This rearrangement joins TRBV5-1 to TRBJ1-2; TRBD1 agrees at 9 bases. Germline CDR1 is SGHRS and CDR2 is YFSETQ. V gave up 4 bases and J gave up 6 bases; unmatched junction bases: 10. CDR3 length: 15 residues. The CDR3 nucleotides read TGCGCCAGCAGCCAGGGAACACAGGGGGCGAATGGCTACACCTTC. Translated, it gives CASSQGTQGANGYTF.

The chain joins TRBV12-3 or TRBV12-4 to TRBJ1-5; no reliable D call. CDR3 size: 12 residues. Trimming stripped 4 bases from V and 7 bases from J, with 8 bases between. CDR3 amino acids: CASSSQRQPQHF. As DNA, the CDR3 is TGTGCCAGCAGTTCCCAACGGCAGCCCCAGCATTTT.

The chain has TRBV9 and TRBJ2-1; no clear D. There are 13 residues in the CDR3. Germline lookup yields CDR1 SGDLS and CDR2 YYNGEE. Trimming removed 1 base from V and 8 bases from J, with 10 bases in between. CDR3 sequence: CASSVFVRDEQFF. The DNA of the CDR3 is TGTGCCAGCAGCGTATTCGTACGGGATGAGCAGTTCTTC.

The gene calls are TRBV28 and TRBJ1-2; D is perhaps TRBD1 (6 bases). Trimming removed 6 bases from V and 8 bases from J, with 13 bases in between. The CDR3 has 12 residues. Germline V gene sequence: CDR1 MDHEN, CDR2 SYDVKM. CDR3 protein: CASSGQGLGYTF. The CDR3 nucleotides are TGTGCCAGCAGCGGCCAGGGGTTGGGCTACACCTTC.

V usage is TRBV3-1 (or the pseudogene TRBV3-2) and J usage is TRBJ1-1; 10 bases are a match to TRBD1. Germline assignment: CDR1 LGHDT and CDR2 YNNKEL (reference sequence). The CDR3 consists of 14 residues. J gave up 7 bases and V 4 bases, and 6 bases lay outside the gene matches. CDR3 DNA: TGTGCCAGCAGCCGACAGGGGGCAAGGGGTGAAGCTTTCTTT. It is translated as CASSRQGARGEAFF.

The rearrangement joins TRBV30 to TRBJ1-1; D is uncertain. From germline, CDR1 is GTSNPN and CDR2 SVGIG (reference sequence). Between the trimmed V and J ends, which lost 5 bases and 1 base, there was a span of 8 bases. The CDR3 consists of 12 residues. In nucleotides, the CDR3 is TGTGCCTGGGGCTCAGGGAACACTGAAGCTTTCTTT. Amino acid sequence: CAWGSGNTEAFF.

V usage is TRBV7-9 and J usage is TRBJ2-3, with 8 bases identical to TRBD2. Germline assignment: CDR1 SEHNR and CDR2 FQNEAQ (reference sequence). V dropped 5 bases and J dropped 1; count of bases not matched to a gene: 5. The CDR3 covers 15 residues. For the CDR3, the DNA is TGTGCCAGCAGCCAGACTAGCGCGGGCACAGATACGCAGTATTTT. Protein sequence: CASSQTSAGTDTQYF.

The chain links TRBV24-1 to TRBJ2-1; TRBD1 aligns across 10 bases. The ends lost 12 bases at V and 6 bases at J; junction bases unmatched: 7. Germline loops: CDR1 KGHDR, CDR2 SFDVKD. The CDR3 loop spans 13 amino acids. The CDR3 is CASTGGAGNEQFF. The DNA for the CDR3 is TGTGCCTCGACAGGGGGCGCTGGCAATGAGCAGTTCTTC.

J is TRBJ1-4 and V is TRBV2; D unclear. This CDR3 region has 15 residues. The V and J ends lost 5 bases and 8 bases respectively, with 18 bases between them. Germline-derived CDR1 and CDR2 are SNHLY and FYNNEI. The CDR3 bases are TGTGCCAGCAGTTCCAACTACCCCGGGGTGGAAAAACTGTTTTTT. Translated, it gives CASSSNYPGVEKLFF. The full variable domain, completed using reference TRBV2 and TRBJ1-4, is EPEVTQTPSHQVTQMGQEVILRCVPISNHLYFYWYRQILGQKVEFLVSFYNNEISEKSEIFDDQFSVERPDGSNFTLKIRSTKLEDSAMYFCASSSNYPGVEKLFFGSGTQLSVL.

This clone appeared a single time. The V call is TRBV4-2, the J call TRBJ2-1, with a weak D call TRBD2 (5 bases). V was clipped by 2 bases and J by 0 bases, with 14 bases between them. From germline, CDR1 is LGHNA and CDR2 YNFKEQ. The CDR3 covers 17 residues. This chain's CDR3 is CASSQFTRGSSYNEQFF. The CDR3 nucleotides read TGTGCCAGCAGCCAATTTACCCGGGGAAGCTCCTACAATGAGCAGTTCTTC.

The CDR3 loop reads CSVESGTEAFF. As DNA, the CDR3 is TGCAGCGTTGAGTCGGGGACTGAAGCTTTCTTT. This chain joins TRBV29-1 and TRBJ1-1; D gene unclear. V was clipped by 3 bases and J by 5 bases, with 7 bases between them. The CDR3 sequence is 11 residues long. Germline CDR1 SQVTM, CDR2 ANQGSEA.

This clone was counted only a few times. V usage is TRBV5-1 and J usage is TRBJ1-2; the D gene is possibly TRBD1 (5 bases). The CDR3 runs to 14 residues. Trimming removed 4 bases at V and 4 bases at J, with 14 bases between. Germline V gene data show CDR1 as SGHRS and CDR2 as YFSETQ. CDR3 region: CASSDVTVTYGYTF. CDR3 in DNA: TGCGCCAGCAGCGACGTGACAGTTACCTATGGCTACACCTTC.

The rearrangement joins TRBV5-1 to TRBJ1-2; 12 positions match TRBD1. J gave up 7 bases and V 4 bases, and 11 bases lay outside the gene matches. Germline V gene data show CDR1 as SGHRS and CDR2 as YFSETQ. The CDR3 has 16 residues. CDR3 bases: TGCGCCAGCAGCCCCGGGACAGGGGGCGCGGTGCTTGGCTACACCTTC. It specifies CASSPGTGGAVLGYTF.

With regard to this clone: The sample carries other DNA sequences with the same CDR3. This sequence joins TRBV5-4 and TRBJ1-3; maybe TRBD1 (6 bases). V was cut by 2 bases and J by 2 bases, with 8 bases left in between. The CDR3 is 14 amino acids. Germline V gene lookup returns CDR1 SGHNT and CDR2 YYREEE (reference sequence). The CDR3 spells CASSLQGTGNTIYF. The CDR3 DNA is TGTGCCAGCAGCTTACAGGGCACTGGAAACACCATATATTTT.

CDR3 DNA sequence: TGTGCCAGCAGTTTAAGGGACAGGGCTAACTACGAGCAGTACTTC. Residues: CASSLRDRANYEQYF. The chain carries TRBV6-5 and TRBJ2-7, with TRBD1 identical over 9 bases. V was pared by 4 bases and J by 3 bases, with 7 bases of the junction left unmatched. Germline CDR1 is MNHEY and CDR2 is SVGAGI. The CDR3 loop spans 15 amino acids.

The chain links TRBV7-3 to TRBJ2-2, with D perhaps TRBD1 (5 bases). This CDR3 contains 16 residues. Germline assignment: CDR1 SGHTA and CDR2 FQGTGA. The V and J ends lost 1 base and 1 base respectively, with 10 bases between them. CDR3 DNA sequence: TGTGCCAGCAGCTTAAATGTAGGGGTGAACACCGGGGAGCTGTTTTTT. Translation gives CASSLNVGVNTGELFF.

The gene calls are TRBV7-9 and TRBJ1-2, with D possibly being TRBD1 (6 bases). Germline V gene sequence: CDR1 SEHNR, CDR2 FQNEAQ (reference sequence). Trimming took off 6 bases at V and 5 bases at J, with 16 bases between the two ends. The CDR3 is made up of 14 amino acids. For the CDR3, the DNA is TGTGCCAGCAGTTCCTGGACAGATCTATATGGCTACACCTTC. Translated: CASSSWTDLYGYTF.

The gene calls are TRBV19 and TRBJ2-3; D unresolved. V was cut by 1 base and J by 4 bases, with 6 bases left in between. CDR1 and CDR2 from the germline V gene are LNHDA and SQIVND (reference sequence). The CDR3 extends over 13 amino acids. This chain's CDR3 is CASSIAPADTQYF. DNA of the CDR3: TGTGCCAGTAGTATAGCCCCGGCAGATACGCAGTATTTT. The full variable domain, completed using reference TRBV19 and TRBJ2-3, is DGGITQSPKYLFRKEGQNVTLSCEQNLNHDAMYWYRQDPGQGLRLIYYSQIVNDFQKGDIAEGYSVSREKKESFPLTVTSAQKNPTAFYLCASSIAPADTQYFGPGTRLTVL.